Listed here are 9 T cell receptor beta chains from one sample, sequenced in a study of beta chain features in type 1 diabetes. The authors reverse transcribed all of the isolated RNA, so sequencing captured expressed TCRB transcripts. Repertoires were generated with immunoSEQ multiplex PCR, while TCRdb's copy carries only in-frame clones and drops some. The table records about 900,000 clones, under 20% of them present only once. The material sequenced was naive CD4+ T cells from blood. Source of these receptors: a woman aged 18-29 years in good health.

This clone occurred a few times. The chain carries TRBV11-2 and TRBJ2-2; TRBD1 aligns across 10 bases. Germline values: CDR1 SGHAT, CDR2 FQNNGV. Trimming at V came to 6 bases and at J to 5 bases, leaving 3 bases not matched to a gene. The CDR3 is 14 amino acids. The CDR3 loop is CASRWDRGTGELFF. The CDR3 DNA reads TGTGCCAGCAGATGGGACAGGGGTACCGGGGAGCTGTTTTTT. The full variable domain, completed using reference TRBV11-2 and TRBJ2-2, is EAGVAQSPRYKIIEKRQSVAFWCNPISGHATLYWYQQILGQGPKLLIQFQNNGVVDDSQLPKDRFSAERLKGVDSTLKIQPAKLEDSAVYLCASRWDRGTGELFFGEGSRLTVL.

This clone was counted only a few times. V usage is TRBV7-2 and J usage is TRBJ2-3; 10 bases line up with TRBD2. CDR3 size: 15 residues. Germline V gives CDR1 SGHTA, CDR2 FQGNSA. Losses at the gene ends were 7 bases for V and 2 bases for J; bases not matched to a gene: 6. Here the CDR3 reads CASTPLAGSTDTQYF. CDR3 DNA sequence: TGTGCCAGCACCCCACTAGCGGGATCCACAGATACGCAGTATTTT. Full variable domain (missing parts from reference TRBV7-2 and TRBJ2-3): GAGVSQSPSNKVTEKGKDVELRCDPISGHTALYWYRQSLGQGLEFLIYFQGNSAPDKSGLPSDRFSAERTGGSVSTLTIQRTQQEDSAVYLCASTPLAGSTDTQYFGPGTRLTVL.

This clone appeared a few times. This chain joins TRBV18 and TRBJ2-3; no firm D call. Per germline, CDR1 KGHSH and CDR2 LQKENI. Trimming removed 6 bases at V and 5 bases at J, with 9 bases between. The CDR3 contains 12 residues. The CDR3 protein is CASSLSLDTQYF. Here the CDR3 DNA reads TGTGCCAGCTCCCTGAGTCTAGATACGCAGTATTTT.

This rearrangement joins TRBV15 to TRBJ1-3, with D tentatively TRBD1 (6 bases). This CDR3 comprises 16 residues. Germline CDR1 and CDR2: LNHNV and YYDKDF (reference sequence). With 2 bases removed from V and 3 bases from J, the gap between germline ends came to 14 bases. The CDR3 nucleotides read TGTGCCACCAGCAGAAACGACAGGCGATATGGAAACACCATATATTTT. Translating it yields CATSRNDRRYGNTIYF.

This rearrangement joins TRBV19 to TRBJ2-3; D is perhaps TRBD1 or TRBD2 (5 bases each). The CDR3 runs to 15 residues. The germline gives CDR1 LNHDA, CDR2 SQIVND (reference sequence). In DNA form, the CDR3 reads TGTGCTTTAACCGGGGCTAGCCAAGTGGGAGATACGCAGTATTTT. Amino acid sequence: CALTGASQVGDTQYF.

This clone was detected a few times. The gene calls are TRBV6-1 and TRBJ1-5, with D perhaps matching TRBD1 (5 bases). The CDR3 extends over 15 amino acids. Germline loops: CDR1 MNHNS, CDR2 SASEGT. The germline V and J ends were trimmed by 1 base and 1 base, with 8 bases remaining between them. The CDR3 sequence is CASSEGPGSNQPQHF. The CDR3 nucleotides read TGTGCCAGCAGTGAAGGTCCAGGGAGCAATCAGCCCCAGCATTTT.

This sequence joins TRBV4-2 and TRBJ2-1; tentatively, D is TRBD1 (6 bases). The germline V gene has CDR1 LGHNA and CDR2 YNFKEQ. The CDR3 runs to 14 residues. With 1 base removed from V and 9 bases from J, the gap between germline ends came to 13 bases. CDR3 region: CASSQGRRQVEQFF. Here the CDR3 DNA reads TGTGCCAGCAGCCAAGGGCGCCGACAGGTTGAGCAGTTCTTC.

There are a few counts of this clone. The DNA of the CDR3 is TGTGCCAGCAGCCCTACAAGAAACACTGAAGCTTTCTTT. Residues: CASSPTRNTEAFF. The genes are TRBV2 and TRBJ1-1; no reliable D call. V lost 6 bases and J lost 2, with 10 bases in between. Germline V gene sequence: CDR1 SNHLY, CDR2 FYNNEI. The CDR3 covers 13 residues.

This clone has more than one count but fewer than ten. The chain has TRBV11-3 and TRBJ1-1; unclear D gene. The CDR3 is 13 residues long. Trimming removed 4 bases at V and 1 base at J, with 7 bases between. Germline V gives CDR1 SGHNT, CDR2 YENEEA. CDR3 sequence (DNA): TGTGCCAGCAGCTCCTCCGGGAACACTGAAGCTTTCTTT. It is translated as CASSSSGNTEAFF.